This TCR beta chain comes out of a study of cytomegalovirus exposure and HLA in healthy donors. Study in general: The study's early data release held 75 million to 95 million unique TCRs from HLA-typed donors. Study results and caveats: By a later analysis, the bulk of CMV-associated TCR beta chains appeared HLA-restricted.

The CDR3 extends over 15 amino acids. Looked up from germline, CDR1 is SSHAT and CDR2 is FNYEAQ (reference sequence). V was clipped by 5 bases and J by 5 bases; unmatched bases: 11. Primers included in the PCR were 60 Vbeta and 13 Jbeta primers. The repertoire was sequenced with immunoSEQ multiplex PCR; TCRdb's copy has only in-frame clones and lacks some. The table lists 210,000 or so clones, 70% to 85% of them singletons. Remarks on this clone: Its antigen is currently unknown.

Input material: PBMCs. The sequence came from an older woman in good health and CMV-seropositive. The chain is built from TRBV7-7 and TRBJ2-5; TRBD2 agrees at 7 bases. CDR3 sequence: CASSRTGLVAETQYF. The CDR3 DNA reads as TGTGCCAGCAGCCGAACTGGACTAGTTGCGGAGACCCAGTACTTC. Full variable domain (missing parts from reference TRBV7-7 and TRBJ2-5): GAGVSQSPRYKVTKRGQDVTLRCDPISSHATLYWYQQALGQGPEFLTYFNYEAQPDKSGLPSDRFSAERPEGSISTLTIQRTEQRDSAMYRCASSRTGLVAETQYFGPGTRLLVL.